This T cell receptor beta chain derives from a study of blood T cell repertoires in COVID-19. Across the whole study: Samples representing acute and convalescent COVID-19 were sourced from the United States, Italy and Spain. Sources were T cells, B-cell-depleted T cells, or PBMCs; the material itself was cDNA or gDNA.

TCRdb's copy holds only in-frame clones and misses some; the assay was immunoSEQ multiplex PCR. Here the sample spans about 150,000 clones, approximately 90% being singletons. With 4 bases clipped from V and 4 bases from J, the junction kept 4 bases outside the gene matches. CDR1 SGDLS and CDR2 YYNGEE come from the germline V gene. The CDR3 loop spans 14 amino acids. The specimen sequenced was peripheral blood. The J gene is TRBJ1-3, the V gene TRBV9; 8 bases match TRBD1. The TCR was taken from a woman in her sixties with active COVID-19. The CDR3 bases are TGTGCCAGCAGCTCCGGACAGGGAGGAAACACCATATATTTT. Translating it yields CASSSGQGGNTIYF.